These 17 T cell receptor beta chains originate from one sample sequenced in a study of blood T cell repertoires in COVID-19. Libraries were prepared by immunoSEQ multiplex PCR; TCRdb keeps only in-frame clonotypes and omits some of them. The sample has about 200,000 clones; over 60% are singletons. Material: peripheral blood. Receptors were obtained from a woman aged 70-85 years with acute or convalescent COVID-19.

CDR3: CASSSTGGSTEAFF. The CDR3 bases are TGTGCCAGCAGCTCCACAGGGGGCTCCACTGAAGCTTTCTTT. V usage is TRBV7-2 and J usage is TRBJ1-1; 9 bases agree with TRBD1. V shed 4 bases and J 4 bases; nucleotides not matched to a gene: 4. Germline loops: CDR1 SGHTA, CDR2 FQGNSA. The CDR3 runs 14 residues.

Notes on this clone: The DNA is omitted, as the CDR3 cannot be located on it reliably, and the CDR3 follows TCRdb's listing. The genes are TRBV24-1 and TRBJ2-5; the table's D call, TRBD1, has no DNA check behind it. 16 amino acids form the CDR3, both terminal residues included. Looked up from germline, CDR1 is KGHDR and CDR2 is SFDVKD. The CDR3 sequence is CATSDFRARGRETQYF.

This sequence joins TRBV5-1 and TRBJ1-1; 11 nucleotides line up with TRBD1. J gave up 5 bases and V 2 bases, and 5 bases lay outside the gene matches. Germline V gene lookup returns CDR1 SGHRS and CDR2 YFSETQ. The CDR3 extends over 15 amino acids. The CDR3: CASSLGQGALTEAFF. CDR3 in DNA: TGCGCCAGCAGCTTAGGACAGGGGGCCCTTACTGAAGCTTTCTTT.

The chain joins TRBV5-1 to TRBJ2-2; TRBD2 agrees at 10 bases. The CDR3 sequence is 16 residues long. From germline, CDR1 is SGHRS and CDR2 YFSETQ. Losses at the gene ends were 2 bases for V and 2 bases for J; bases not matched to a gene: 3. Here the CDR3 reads CASSFSSGGNTGELFF. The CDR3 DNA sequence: TGCGCCAGCAGCTTTTCTAGCGGGGGAAACACCGGGGAGCTGTTTTTT.

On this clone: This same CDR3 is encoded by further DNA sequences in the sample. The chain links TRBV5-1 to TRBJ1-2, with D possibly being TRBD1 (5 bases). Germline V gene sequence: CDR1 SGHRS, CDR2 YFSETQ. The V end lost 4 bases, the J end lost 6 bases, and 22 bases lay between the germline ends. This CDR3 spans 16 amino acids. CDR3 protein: CASSPLTGPGGNGYTF. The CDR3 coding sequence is TGCGCCAGCAGCCCGCTTACCGGGCCGGGGGGGAATGGCTACACCTTC.

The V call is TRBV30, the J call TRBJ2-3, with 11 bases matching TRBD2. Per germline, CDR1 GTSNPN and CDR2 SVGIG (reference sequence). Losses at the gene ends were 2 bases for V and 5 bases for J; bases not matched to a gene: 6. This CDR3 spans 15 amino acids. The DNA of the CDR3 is TGTGCCTGGAGTTGGAAACTAGCGGGGGAAGATACGCAGTATTTT. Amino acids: CAWSWKLAGEDTQYF.

DNA of the CDR3: TGTGCCAGCTCACCACCGTATTCGAGGTTCTCCTACAATGAGCAGTTCTTC. It is translated as CASSPPYSRFSYNEQFF. J is TRBJ2-1 and V is TRBV18, with unresolved D. With 0 bases removed from V and 0 bases from J, the gap between germline ends came to 12 bases. Per germline, CDR1 KGHSH and CDR2 LQKENI. This CDR3 is built from 17 residues.

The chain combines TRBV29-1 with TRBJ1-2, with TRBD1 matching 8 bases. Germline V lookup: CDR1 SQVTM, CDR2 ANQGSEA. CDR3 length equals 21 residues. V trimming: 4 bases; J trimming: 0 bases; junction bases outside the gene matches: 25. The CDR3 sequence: CSVVRGPSGSPSADANYGYTF. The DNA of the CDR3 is TGCAGCGTTGTCAGGGGGCCTTCGGGTTCGCCTTCTGCAGACGCTAACTATGGCTACACCTTC.

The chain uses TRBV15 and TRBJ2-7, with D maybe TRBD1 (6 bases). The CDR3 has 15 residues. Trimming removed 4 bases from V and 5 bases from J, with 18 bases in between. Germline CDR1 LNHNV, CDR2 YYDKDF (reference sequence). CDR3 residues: CATSIGEQGRDEQYF. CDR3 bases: TGTGCCACCAGCATCGGAGAACAGGGTAGGGACGAGCAGTACTTC.

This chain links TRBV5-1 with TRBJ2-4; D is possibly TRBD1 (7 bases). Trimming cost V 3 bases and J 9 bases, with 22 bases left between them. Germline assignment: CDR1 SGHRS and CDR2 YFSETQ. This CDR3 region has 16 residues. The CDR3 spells CASSSYLQGGESIQYF. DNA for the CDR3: TGCGCCAGCAGCTCCTACCTTCAGGGGGGTGAGAGCATTCAGTACTTC. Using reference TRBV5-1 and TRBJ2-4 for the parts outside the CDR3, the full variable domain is KAGVTQTPRYLIKTRGQQVTLSCSPISGHRSVSWYQQTPGQGLQFLFEYFSETQRNKGNFPGRFSGRQFSNSRSEMNVSTLELGDSALYLCASSSYLQGGESIQYFGAGTRLSVL.

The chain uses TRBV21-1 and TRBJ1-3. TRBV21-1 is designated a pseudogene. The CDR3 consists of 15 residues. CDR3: CASSKLYYSGNTIYF. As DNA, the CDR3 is TGTGCCAGCAGCAAACTTTACTACTCTGGAAACACCATATATTTT.

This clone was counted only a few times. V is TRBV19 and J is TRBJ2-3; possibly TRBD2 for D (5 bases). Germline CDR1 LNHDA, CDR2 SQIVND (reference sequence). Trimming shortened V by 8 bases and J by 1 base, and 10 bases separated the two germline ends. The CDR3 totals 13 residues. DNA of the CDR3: TGTGCCAGTTCCCGGAGGCGCACAGATACGCAGTATTTT. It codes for CASSRRRTDTQYF.

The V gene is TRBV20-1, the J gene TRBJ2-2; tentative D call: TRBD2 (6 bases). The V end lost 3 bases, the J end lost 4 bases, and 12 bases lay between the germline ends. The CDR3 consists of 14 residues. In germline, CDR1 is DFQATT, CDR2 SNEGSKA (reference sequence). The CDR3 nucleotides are TGCAGTGCTAGTTATCAGGGAGGCACCGGGGAGCTGTTTTTT. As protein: CSASYQGGTGELFF.

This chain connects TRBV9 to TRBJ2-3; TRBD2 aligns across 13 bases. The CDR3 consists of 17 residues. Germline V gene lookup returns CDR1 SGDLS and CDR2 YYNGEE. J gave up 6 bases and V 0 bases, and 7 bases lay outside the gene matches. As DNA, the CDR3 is TGTGCCAGCAGCGTAGAGTATGGGACTAGCGGGGAGGATACGCAGTATTTT. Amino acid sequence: CASSVEYGTSGEDTQYF.

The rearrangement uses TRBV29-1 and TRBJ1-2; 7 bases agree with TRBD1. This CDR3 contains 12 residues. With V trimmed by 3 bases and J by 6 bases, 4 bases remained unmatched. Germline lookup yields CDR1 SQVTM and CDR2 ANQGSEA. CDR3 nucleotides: TGCAGCGTTGACGGGACAGCCCATGGCTACACCTTC. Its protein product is CSVDGTAHGYTF.

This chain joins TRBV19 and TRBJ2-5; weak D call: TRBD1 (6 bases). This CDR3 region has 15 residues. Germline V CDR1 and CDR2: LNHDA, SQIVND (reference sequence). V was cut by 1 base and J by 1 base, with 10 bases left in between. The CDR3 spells CASSIGQVFQETQYF. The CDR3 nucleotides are TGTGCCAGTAGTATAGGACAGGTTTTCCAAGAGACCCAGTACTTC.

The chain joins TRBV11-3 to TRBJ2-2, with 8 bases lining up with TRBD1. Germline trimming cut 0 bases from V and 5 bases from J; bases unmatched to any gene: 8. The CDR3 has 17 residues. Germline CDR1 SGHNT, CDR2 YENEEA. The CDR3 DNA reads TGTGCCAGCAGCTTAGATTCGGCAGGGGGCTTGACCGGGGAGCTGTTTTTT. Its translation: CASSLDSAGGLTGELFF.